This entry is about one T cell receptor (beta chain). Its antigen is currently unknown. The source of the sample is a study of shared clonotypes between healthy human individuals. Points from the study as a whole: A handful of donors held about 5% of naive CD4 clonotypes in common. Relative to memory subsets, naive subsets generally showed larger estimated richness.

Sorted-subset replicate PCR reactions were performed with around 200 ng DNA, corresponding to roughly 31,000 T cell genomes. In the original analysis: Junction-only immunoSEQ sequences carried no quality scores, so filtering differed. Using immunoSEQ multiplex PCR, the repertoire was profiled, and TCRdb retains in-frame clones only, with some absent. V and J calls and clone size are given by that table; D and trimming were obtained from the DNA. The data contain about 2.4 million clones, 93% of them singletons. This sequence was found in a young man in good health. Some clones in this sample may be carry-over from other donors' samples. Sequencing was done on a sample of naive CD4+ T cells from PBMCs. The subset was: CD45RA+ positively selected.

The CDR3 reads CATSRYGQGGGYTF. Written as DNA, the CDR3 is TGTGCCACCAGCAGATACGGACAGGGGGGTGGCTACACCTTC. The genes are TRBV15 and TRBJ1-2, with TRBD1 identical over 10 bases. The CDR3 loop spans 14 amino acids. Per germline, CDR1 LNHNV and CDR2 YYDKDF (reference sequence). J gave up 7 bases and V 2 bases, and 4 bases lay outside the gene matches.